This T cell receptor beta chain was found in a study of type 1 regulatory T cells. As for the study in general: T-allo10 is a Tr1-enriched, alloantigen-specific CD4 T cell product made in vitro.

The ends were cut back, 2 bases at V and 0 bases at J, with 9 bases in the middle. This CDR3 has 15 residues. Germline lookup yields CDR1 SGDLS and CDR2 YYNGEE. TCRdb reanalysed the reads using MiXCR and keeps one entry per CDR3 protein. The profile shows under 3,500 distinct CDR3 sequences, roughly 8% of them singletons. Relative to its sample, this clonotype is medium-sized. The antigen remains unidentified. The V call is TRBV9, the J call TRBJ2-1; D perhaps matches TRBD2 (5 bases). The sample was cultured T cells, either the whole culture or a sorted T cell fraction (not recorded which). The receptor's source is a human donor in good health. The CDR3 nucleotides are TGTGCCAGCAGCGTCGACTACAGCTCCTACAATGAGCAGTTCTTC. Translation: CASSVDYSSYNEQFF.